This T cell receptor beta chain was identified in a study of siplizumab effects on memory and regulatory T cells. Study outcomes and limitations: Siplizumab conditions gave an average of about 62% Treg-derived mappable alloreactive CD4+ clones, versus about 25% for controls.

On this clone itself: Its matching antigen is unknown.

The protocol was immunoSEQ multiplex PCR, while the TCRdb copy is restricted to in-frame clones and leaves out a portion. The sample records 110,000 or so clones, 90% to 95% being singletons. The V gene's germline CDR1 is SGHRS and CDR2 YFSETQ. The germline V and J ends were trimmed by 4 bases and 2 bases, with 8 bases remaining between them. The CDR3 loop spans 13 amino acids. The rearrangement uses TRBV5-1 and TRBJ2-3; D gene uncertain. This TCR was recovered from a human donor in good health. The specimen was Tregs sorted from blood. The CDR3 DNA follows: TGCGCCAGCAGCCCGGGCCCCACAGATACGCAGTATTTT. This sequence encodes CASSPGPTDTQYF.